This TCR beta chain is drawn from a study of vaccination and CD4 T cells after COVID-19. Across the whole study: Overlapping spike peptides of SARS-CoV-2, HCoV-NL63, HCoV-OC43 and HCoV-229E stimulated the cells.

Treatment described: approximately nine-day PBMC culture with coronavirus spike peptide pools or control peptides (ViraFEST assay). The CDR3 has 15 amino acids. In germline, CDR1 is MNHNS, CDR2 SASEGT. Unmatched junction bases numbered 6, after V lost 8 bases and J lost 1 base. The Oncomine TCR Beta short-read assay was what sequenced the DNA obtained from cultured CD4+ T cells. TCRdb used MiXCR to reprocess the PCR reads, holding one entry per CDR3 protein. This table has about 15,000 distinct CDR3 sequences, approximately 49% appearing once. Worth noting for this clonotype: The antigen is not known.

Sequencing was performed on CD4+ T cells from blood, cultured in vitro. This TCR was sampled from a human donor who had recovered from COVID-19. The gene calls are TRBV6-1 and TRBJ2-3; 10 nucleotides align to TRBD2. CDR3 in amino acids: CASSSGTSGTDTQYF. The DNA of the CDR3 is TGTGCCAGCTCCTCCGGGACTAGCGGCACAGATACGCAGTATTTT.